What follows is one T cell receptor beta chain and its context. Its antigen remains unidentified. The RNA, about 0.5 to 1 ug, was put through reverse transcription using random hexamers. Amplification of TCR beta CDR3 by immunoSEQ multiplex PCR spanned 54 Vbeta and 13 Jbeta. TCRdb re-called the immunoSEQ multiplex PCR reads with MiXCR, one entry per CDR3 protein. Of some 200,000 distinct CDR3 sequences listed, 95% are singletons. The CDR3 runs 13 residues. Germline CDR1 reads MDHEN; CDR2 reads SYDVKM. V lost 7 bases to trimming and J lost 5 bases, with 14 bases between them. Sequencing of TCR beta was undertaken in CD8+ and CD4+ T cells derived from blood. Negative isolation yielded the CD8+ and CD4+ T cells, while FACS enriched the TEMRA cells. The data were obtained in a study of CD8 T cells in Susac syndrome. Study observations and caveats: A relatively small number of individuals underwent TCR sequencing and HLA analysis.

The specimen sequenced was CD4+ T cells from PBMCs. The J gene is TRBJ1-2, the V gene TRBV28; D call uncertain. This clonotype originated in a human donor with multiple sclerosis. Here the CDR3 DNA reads TGTGCCAGCACCGACCCGGGCCCTTATGGCTACACCTTC. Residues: CASTDPGPYGYTF.